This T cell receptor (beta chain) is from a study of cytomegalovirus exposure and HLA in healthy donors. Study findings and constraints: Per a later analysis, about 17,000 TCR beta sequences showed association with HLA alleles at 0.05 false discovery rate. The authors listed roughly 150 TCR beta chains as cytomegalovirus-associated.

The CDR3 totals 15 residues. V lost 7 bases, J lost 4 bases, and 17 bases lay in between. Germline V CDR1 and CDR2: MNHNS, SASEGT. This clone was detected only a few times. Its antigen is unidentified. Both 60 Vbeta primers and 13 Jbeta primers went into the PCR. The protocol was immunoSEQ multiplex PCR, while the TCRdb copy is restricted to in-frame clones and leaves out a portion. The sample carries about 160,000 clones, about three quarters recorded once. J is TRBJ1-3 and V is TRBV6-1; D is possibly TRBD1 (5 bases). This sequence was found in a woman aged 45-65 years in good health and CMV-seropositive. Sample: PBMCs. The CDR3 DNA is TGTGCCAGCATCATACACAACGCAGGGGGAAACACCATATATTTT. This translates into CASIIHNAGGNTIYF.